This entry lists 9 T cell receptor beta chains sequenced from one sample in a study of T cell repertoires in aging, cancer and after chemotherapy. The template was genomic DNA from peripheral blood, not RNA. TRB rearrangements spanning V, D and J were amplified using mixed TRB-A/B primers. MiXCR, applied by TCRdb to the multiplex PCR reads, yields one record per CDR3 protein. The sample consists of over 1,500 distinct CDR3 sequences, 28% of them appearing once. The source material was blood. Receptor source: a human donor with a solid tumor.

This clonotype qualifies as medium-sized. V gene TRBV29-1 combines with J gene TRBJ1-1; tentative D call: TRBD1 (5 bases). This CDR3 contains 15 residues. Trimming removed 6 bases from V and 2 bases from J, with 19 bases in between. CDR1 is SQVTM, CDR2 ANQGSEA, per germline. The CDR3, as DNA: TGCAGCGTCGCTATTCAGGGAGGTTCAAACACTGAAGCTTTCTTT. This gives the protein CSVAIQGGSNTEAFF. Together with reference TRBV29-1 and TRBJ1-1, the CDR3 gives the full variable domain: SAVISQKPSRDICQRGTSLTIQCQVDSQVTMMFWYRQQPGQSLTLIATANQGSEATYESGFVIDKFPISRPNLTFSTLTVSNMSPEDSSIYLCSVAIQGGSNTEAFFGQGTRLTVV.

The gene calls are TRBV7-6 and TRBJ1-5; TRBD1 is a possible D gene (5 bases). From germline, CDR1 is SGHVS and CDR2 FNYEAQ. Trimming shortened V by 3 bases and J by 4 bases, and 7 bases separated the two germline ends. CDR3 length: 13 amino acids. CDR3 loop: CASSFGGNQPQHF. The CDR3 nucleotides are TGTGCCAGCAGCTTCGGGGGAAATCAGCCCCAGCATTTT.

This clonotype was counted a few times. This sequence joins TRBV14 and TRBJ2-5; the match to TRBD2 covers 9 bases. Trimming took 2 bases from V and 9 from J; bases not matched to a gene: 4. CDR3 size: 13 residues. CDR1 is SGHDN and CDR2 is FVKESK in the germline V gene. The CDR3 protein is CASSQQREVAQYF. The CDR3 DNA follows: TGTGCCAGCAGCCAACAGCGGGAGGTGGCCCAGTACTTC. The full variable domain, rest sourced from reference TRBV14 and TRBJ2-5, is EAGVTQFPSHSVIEKGQTVTLRCDPISGHDNLYWYRRVMGKEIKFLLHFVKESKQDESGMPNNRFLAERTGGTYSTLKVQPAELEDSGVYFCASSQQREVAQYFGPGTRLLVL.

This clonotype was observed a handful of times. V gene TRBV5-1 combines with J gene TRBJ2-7, with 7 bases identical to TRBD2. CDR3 size: 15 residues. Germline trimming cut 0 bases from V and 2 bases from J; bases unmatched to any gene: 5. The germline V gene has CDR1 SGHRS and CDR2 YFSETQ. The CDR3, as DNA: TGCGCCAGCAGCTTGGTTACTAGCGATACCTACGAGCAGTACTTC. This sequence encodes CASSLVTSDTYEQYF.

The rearrangement uses TRBV5-4 and TRBJ2-1; D ambiguous. Trimming took 5 bases from V and 10 from J, leaving 19 bases between them. The CDR3 is 14 amino acids. CDR1 and CDR2 from the germline V gene are SGHNT and YYREEE (reference sequence). CDR3 bases: TGTGCCAGCAGATCCAGCAAGGGCATGTGGGAGCAGTTCTTC. Translation gives CASRSSKGMWEQFF.

The J gene is TRBJ2-1, the V gene TRBV12-3 or TRBV12-4; possible D gene TRBD2, 5 bases. Between the trimmed V and J ends, which lost 3 bases and 4 bases, there was a span of 16 bases. The length of the CDR3 is 16 residues. The CDR3 nucleotides are TGTGCCAGCAGTTTCGGCGGGCAGAGCTTTTACAATGAGCAGTTCTTC. Encoded protein: CASSFGGQSFYNEQFF.

On this clonotype itself: A junction end diverges from the germline sequence, so it may reflect a read error. The gene calls are TRBV27 and TRBJ2-7, with 7 bases fitting TRBD2. Germline assignment: CDR1 MNHEY and CDR2 SMNVEV (reference sequence). The CDR3 spans 14 residues. The CDR3 DNA is TGTGCCAGTGCCGGGGAGGGTGAGGGCTACAAGCAGTACTTC. Residues: CASAGEGEGYKQYF.

This clonotype is medium-sized (0.01 to 0.1%) in the sample. The chain joins TRBV5-6 to TRBJ2-5; tentatively, D is TRBD1 (5 bases). CDR1 SGHDT and CDR2 YYEEEE come from the germline V gene. This CDR3 is 12 amino acids long. V lost 7 bases, J lost 7 bases, and 14 bases lay in between. The DNA for the CDR3 is TGTGCCAGCGCTGGCGGAACAGGGACCCAGTACTTC. Translation gives CASAGGTGTQYF.

V usage is TRBV18 and J usage is TRBJ2-7, with D uncertain. The V gene lost 3 bases and the J gene lost 2 bases, with 14 bases spanning the gap. This CDR3 comprises 15 residues. Germline CDR1 KGHSH, CDR2 LQKENI. The CDR3 reads CASSPPSQDTYEQYF. The CDR3 DNA sequence: TGTGCCAGCTCACCGCCCTCGCAAGACACCTACGAGCAGTACTTC.